A selection of T cell receptor beta chains follows, all from one sample in a study of T cell repertoires in cytomegalovirus infection. These receptors are not linked to any known antigen. TCRdb reanalysed the reads using MiXCR and keeps one entry per CDR3 protein. The sample yields under 200,000 distinct CDR3 sequences, about 20% seen once. The material sequenced was CD8+ T cells from cultured PBMCs, taken from culture after CMV antigen stimulation. Every receptor here comes from a human donor in good health (CMV status not recorded). Some clones in this sample may be carry-over from other donors' samples. The CDR3 runs from the conserved cysteine through the conserved F or W. Each record gives: V gene, D gene, J gene, clone size, CDR3 DNA, CDR3 protein. The D gene is left open where the match is weak. Clone size is shown for a subset of rows, as once, few, many or a class of expanded clone.

v_gene: TRBV6-2/TRBV6-3
d_gene: .
j_gene: TRBJ2-7
abundance: .
CDR3nt: TGTGCCAGCAGGCCCCGGACGGGGGTGGGGGAGCAGTACTTC
CDR3aa: CASRPRTGVGEQYF

v_gene: TRBV7-2
d_gene: .
j_gene: TRBJ2-5
abundance: few
CDR3nt: TGTGCCAGCAGCCCAGCGAATCAAGAGACCCAGTACTTC
CDR3aa: CASSPANQETQYF

v_gene: TRBV6-5
d_gene: TRBD1
j_gene: TRBJ1-1
abundance: .
CDR3nt: TGTGCCAGCAGTTACTCTGGACAGGGAGATTCCGAAGTGAACACTGAAGCTTTCTTT
CDR3aa: CASSYSGQGDSEVNTEAFF

v_gene: TRBV7-2
d_gene: .
j_gene: TRBJ2-3
abundance: .
CDR3nt: TGTGCCAGCAGCTTAATCGGGGGCGGAGATACGCAGTATTTT
CDR3aa: CASSLIGGGDTQYF

v_gene: TRBV7-2
d_gene: TRBD1
j_gene: TRBJ1-4
abundance: few
CDR3nt: TGTGCCAGCAGCTTGACAGGGTTGGGGGAAAAACTGTTTTTT
CDR3aa: CASSLTGLGEKLFF

v_gene: TRBV28
d_gene: TRBD1
j_gene: TRBJ2-2
abundance: few
CDR3nt: TGTGCCAGCAGTGTACAGGGGGACACCGGGGAGCTGTTTTTT
CDR3aa: CASSVQGDTGELFF

v_gene: TRBV7-2
d_gene: .
j_gene: TRBJ2-1
abundance: once
CDR3nt: TGTGCCAGCAGCTTAGAAAAGGGGGGTACTGAGCAGTTCTTC
CDR3aa: CASSLEKGGTEQFF

v_gene: TRBV6-5
d_gene: TRBD1
j_gene: TRBJ1-5
abundance: few
CDR3nt: TGTGCCAGCAGTGCCGGGACAGTTAGCAATCAGCCCCAGCATTTT
CDR3aa: CASSAGTVSNQPQHF

v_gene: TRBV7-2
d_gene: .
j_gene: TRBJ2-5
abundance: few
CDR3nt: TGTGCCAGCAGCTTAGCGGAGGAGGGAAGGGAGACCCAGTACTTC
CDR3aa: CASSLAEEGRETQYF

v_gene: TRBV6-1
d_gene: .
j_gene: TRBJ2-1
abundance: few
CDR3nt: TGTGCCAGCAGTGATTGGGGTAGCTCCTACAATGAGCAGTTCTTC
CDR3aa: CASSDWGSSYNEQFF

v_gene: TRBV6-5
d_gene: .
j_gene: TRBJ1-6
abundance: few
CDR3nt: TGTGCCAGCAGTTACTCGCAGGGTGGGTCACCCCTCCACTTT
CDR3aa: CASSYSQGGSPLHF

v_gene: TRBV19
d_gene: TRBD2
j_gene: TRBJ2-4
abundance: few
CDR3nt: TGTGCCAGTAGAGCCCCCTTTGCGGGGGGTGACATTCAGTACTTC
CDR3aa: CASRAPFAGGDIQYF

v_gene: TRBV12-3/TRBV12-4
d_gene: TRBD2
j_gene: TRBJ2-3
abundance: few
CDR3nt: TGTGCCAGCAGTTTACTAGCGGGGGCAGATACGCAGTATTTT
CDR3aa: CASSLLAGADTQYF

v_gene: TRBV9
d_gene: TRBD1
j_gene: TRBJ2-7
abundance: few
CDR3nt: TGTGCCAGCAGCATCAGGGGGACAGGGGTTGACGAGCAGTACTTC
CDR3aa: CASSIRGTGVDEQYF

v_gene: TRBV11-2
d_gene: .
j_gene: TRBJ2-5
abundance: few
CDR3nt: TGTGCCAGCAGCTTAGGGGCCAGCCAAGAGACCCAGTACTTC
CDR3aa: CASSLGASQETQYF

v_gene: TRBV6-2/TRBV6-3
d_gene: TRBD1
j_gene: TRBJ2-1
abundance: many
CDR3nt: TGTGCCAGCCTTGGGACAGAGTGGAATGAGCAGTTCTTC
CDR3aa: CASLGTEWNEQFF

v_gene: TRBV15
d_gene: .
j_gene: TRBJ1-1
abundance: .
CDR3nt: TGTGCCACCACCTTCCTGGGACGGATGGAAGCTTTCTTT
CDR3aa: CATTFLGRMEAFF

v_gene: TRBV7-2
d_gene: .
j_gene: TRBJ2-3
abundance: few
CDR3nt: TGTGCCAGCAGCTTAGCTTGGGACTCTAGCACAGATACGCAGTATTTT
CDR3aa: CASSLAWDSSTDTQYF

v_gene: TRBV20-1
d_gene: .
j_gene: TRBJ2-7
abundance: few
CDR3nt: TGCAGTGCAGAAGAGGGACACTACGAGCAGTACTTC
CDR3aa: CSAEEGHYEQYF

v_gene: TRBV6-6
d_gene: .
j_gene: TRBJ2-1
abundance: few
CDR3nt: TGTGCCAGCAGTTCAGGAAGGAATGAGCAGTTCTTC
CDR3aa: CASSSGRNEQFF

v_gene: TRBV4-1
d_gene: .
j_gene: TRBJ1-5
abundance: .
CDR3nt: TGCGCCAGCAGCCCCGAGGGTAGGGGATCCTTGGGCAATCAGCCCCAGCATTTT
CDR3aa: CASSPEGRGSLGNQPQHF

v_gene: TRBV11-2
d_gene: .
j_gene: TRBJ2-2
abundance: .
CDR3nt: TGTGCCATTTTGAACACCGGGGAGCTGTTTTTT
CDR3aa: CAILNTGELFF

v_gene: TRBV28
d_gene: TRBD1
j_gene: TRBJ1-1
abundance: .
CDR3nt: TGTGCCAGCAGTCCCCTCAAGGTCCGACAGGGGATGAACACTGAAGCTTTCTTT
CDR3aa: CASSPLKVRQGMNTEAFF

v_gene: TRBV6-5
d_gene: TRBD1
j_gene: TRBJ1-1
abundance: .
CDR3nt: TGTGCCAGCAGTAACCTGGGACAGGGAAGAAACACTGAAGCTTTCTTT
CDR3aa: CASSNLGQGRNTEAFF

v_gene: TRBV4-3
d_gene: .
j_gene: TRBJ1-5
abundance: few
CDR3nt: TGCGCCAGCAGCCAGGAATACAGGAATCAGCCCCAGCATTTT
CDR3aa: CASSQEYRNQPQHF

v_gene: TRBV4-1
d_gene: .
j_gene: TRBJ1-1
abundance: .
CDR3nt: TGCGCCAGCAGCCGAAGGGAAGACACTGAAGCTTTCTTT
CDR3aa: CASSRREDTEAFF

v_gene: TRBV11-2
d_gene: .
j_gene: TRBJ2-7
abundance: many
CDR3nt: TGTGCCAGCAGCGGGTTAGGAGGAGGGGGCAAGAGCGAGCAGTACTTC
CDR3aa: CASSGLGGGGKSEQYF

v_gene: TRBV12-3/TRBV12-4
d_gene: .
j_gene: TRBJ2-3
abundance: .
CDR3nt: TGTGCCAGCAGTGACCGGGACACGGAAAAATATACGCAGTATTTT
CDR3aa: CASSDRDTEKYTQYF

v_gene: TRBV7-9
d_gene: .
j_gene: TRBJ2-2
abundance: few
CDR3nt: TGTGCCAGCAGCCGAGCTGCCGGGGAGCTGTTTTTT
CDR3aa: CASSRAAGELFF

v_gene: TRBV29-1
d_gene: .
j_gene: TRBJ1-1
abundance: many
CDR3nt: TGCAGCGTTGAGGTGGTTGACAGTTATTCTGAAGCTTTCTTT
CDR3aa: CSVEVVDSYSEAFF

v_gene: TRBV25-1
d_gene: .
j_gene: TRBJ2-3
abundance: few
CDR3nt: TGTGCCAGCAGTGAACACCTCCTCACAGATACGCAGTATTTT
CDR3aa: CASSEHLLTDTQYF

v_gene: TRBV27
d_gene: .
j_gene: TRBJ1-1
abundance: few
CDR3nt: TGTGCCAGCGCGCACGGACAGAACACTGAAGCTTTCTTT
CDR3aa: CASAHGQNTEAFF

v_gene: TRBV7-8
d_gene: .
j_gene: TRBJ1-6
abundance: once
CDR3nt: TGTGCCAGCACAGGGGACACCGGGAATGCAAATTCACCCCTCCACTTT
CDR3aa: CASTGDTGNANSPLHF